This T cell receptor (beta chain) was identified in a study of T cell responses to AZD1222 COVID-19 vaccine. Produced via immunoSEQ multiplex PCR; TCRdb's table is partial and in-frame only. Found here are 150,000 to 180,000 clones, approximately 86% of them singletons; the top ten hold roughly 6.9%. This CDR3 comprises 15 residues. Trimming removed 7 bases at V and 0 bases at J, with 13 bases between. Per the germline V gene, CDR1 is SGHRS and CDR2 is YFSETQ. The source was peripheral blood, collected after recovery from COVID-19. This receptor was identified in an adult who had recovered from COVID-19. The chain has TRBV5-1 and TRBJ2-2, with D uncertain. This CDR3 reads CASRFGRANTGELFF. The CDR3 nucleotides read TGCGCCAGCCGTTTCGGACGGGCGAACACCGGGGAGCTGTTTTTT.